This T cell receptor beta chain was retrieved from a study of beta chain features in type 1 diabetes (dated 2018 in TCRdb). Regarding the study in general: Mean age, gender distribution, total cell number and subset yield were not different between patients and healthy donors. A total of some 110 million sorted cells were examined across all samples, and a strong correlation was observed between cell number per subset and RNA yield. The study compared TCRB repertoires of sorted circulating CD4+ T cell subsets between recently diagnosed type 1 diabetes patients and matched healthy donors. Whereas all 30 or so donors provided naive and central memory subsets, regulatory and stem cell-like memory subsets were isolated from just 8 patients and about 8 healthy donors. Overall study results and their limits: PCR may preferentially amplify shorter templates, but because patient and control samples were amplified and corrected together, any resulting skew would affect both groups equally. Naive, central memory and regulatory TCRB repertoires appeared to be more alike among patients than among healthy donors. HLA sub-analyses involved small numbers of individuals, so any influence of HLA type on TCRB rearrangement remained unresolved. At VDJ recombination sites, type 1 diabetes patients had fewer insertions and more deleted nucleotides, which implies abnormalities in thymic rearrangement. Sequencing cDNA rather than genomic DNA could over-represent highly expressing activated cells, although activation and CD3 levels did not differ between groups. In all four CD4+ subsets, TCRB CDR3 length was moderately but significantly shorter in type 1 diabetes patients.

Concerning this clone: Its antigen target is currently unknown. No base qualities exist here, and no much larger clone lies one base off it.

The High Capacity cDNA Reverse Transcription Kit was used to reverse transcribe all of the isolated RNA, meaning that expressed TCRB transcripts were what got sequenced. Deep immunoSEQ sequencing was performed on naive, central memory and regulatory T cell samples, with an average of about 3.6 million total reads per sample. Sorted cells were lysed in RLT buffer, and RNA was extracted using DNase-treated RNeasy Micro or Mini kits according to cell number. To prevent cross-contamination, each cell subset was processed individually, whereas patient and healthy donor samples were processed jointly. Using the immunoSEQ multiplex PCR, TCRB sequences were amplified from cDNA into 87-bp fragments spanning the CDR3 region. The amplicons were sequenced using the Illumina HiSeq platform. As for the authors' bioinformatics: PCR bias was corrected computationally using synthetic template baselines, and reads within Hamming distance 2 were collapsed, with unmergeable singletons discarded. Reads were aligned against IMGT to assign V, D and J genes, CDR3 length and insertions or deletions at six rearrangement sites. Within each subset, clonotype counts were normalized to sorted cell number, and only after that were true diversity and Gini coefficients computed with the tcR R package. The overlap coefficient, calculated on TCRB nucleotide sequences, was used to quantify repertoire sharing. Out-of-frame TCRB sequences from naive cells were analyzed to stand in for the pre-selection repertoire. In TCRdb, the immuneACCESS table is reduced to in-frame sequences with V and J assigned. These tables do not hold every clone; where another copy was compared, an unresolved V gene accounts for under half, and the others remain unexplained. That table gives V, J and clone size, and the DNA gave D and trimming. Present in this sample are a few hundred thousand clones, about 15% of which were seen just once. The leading ten clones occupy approximately 0.018% of the sample.

Each donor gave one peripheral blood draw, averaging roughly 100 mL, which was collected into heparinised tubes. Naive, central memory, regulatory and stem cell-like memory CD4+ T cells were sorted on a BD FACSAria II using a panel including CD45RO, CCR7, CD25, CD127, CD95 and CD27. Purity was above 98% for every sorted population. PBMCs were isolated right away by Lymphoprep density gradient centrifugation and were stained directly, without culture. So that batch effects would be minimized, each experiment stained and sorted samples in pairs, pairing one healthy donor with one patient. CDR1 and CDR2 are read off the germline V gene (reference sequence) as GTSNPN and SVGIG. From the cysteine through the phenylalanine, the CDR3 covers 14 amino acids. The DNA shown is the 42-base CDR3, in frame from base 1. Ends trimmed: V by 3 bases, J by 4 bases; bases unmatched to a gene: 6.

The chain joins TRBV30 to TRBJ1-2; 9 central nucleotides agree with TRBD1. Specimen: naive CD4+ T cells from blood. Per the publication, the cell subset or site label means: true naive CD4+ T cells. The sequence came from a man younger than 45 with type 1 diabetes. The bases read TGTGCCTGGAGAAGGACAGGGGAAAGCTATGGCTACACCTTC. Its translation is CAWRRTGESYGYTF.